This T cell receptor (beta chain) originates from a study of control samples from healthy donors and cancer patients. The CDR3 has 14 residues. Trimming took off 2 bases at V and 2 bases at J, with 8 bases between the two ends. Germline V gene sequence: CDR1 MRHNA, CDR2 SNTAGT. TCRdb's table, derived via immunoSEQ multiplex PCR, lists solely in-frame clones and lacks some. The data hold about 190,000 clones, with 91% observed a single time. This sequence was found in a young man in good health. The chain has TRBV6-4 and TRBJ2-3; D is tentatively TRBD1 or TRBD2 (6 bases each). Sequenced material: blood. The CDR3 sequence: CASSDRGDTDTQYF. The CDR3 coding sequence is TGTGCCAGCAGTGACAGGGGGGACACAGATACGCAGTATTTT.